This TCR beta chain was captured by sequencing in a study of blood T cell repertoires in COVID-19. At the level of the study: PBMCs, B-cell-depleted T cells, or T cells were the source of the cDNA or gDNA that made up the material.

The repertoire was sequenced with immunoSEQ multiplex PCR; TCRdb's copy has only in-frame clones and lacks some. The table records roughly 200,000 clones, around 82% of them present only once. The CDR3 length is 14 residues. V was pared by 3 bases and J by 0 bases, with 7 bases between. The germline V gene encodes CDR1 MDHEN and CDR2 SYDVKM. This clone was observed a handful of times. The chain joins TRBV28 to TRBJ2-3; D is uncertain. The sequence was collected from a woman aged 65 to 85 with acute or convalescent COVID-19. Sequenced: peripheral blood. This CDR3 reads CASSFSRSTDTQYF. CDR3 sequence (DNA): TGTGCCAGCAGTTTCTCGAGGAGCACAGATACGCAGTATTTT.